The rows below give T cell receptor beta chains drawn from one sample of a study of control samples from healthy donors and cancer patients. The data were produced by immunoSEQ multiplex PCR, yet TCRdb's version contains in-frame clones alone and is incomplete. This table holds 200,000 or so clones, about 93% found once. The sequenced material came from blood. The receptors originated from a man in his fifties or sixties in good health. CDR3s include the opening cysteine and the closing phenylalanine or tryptophan. Each record gives: clone size, D gene, J gene, V gene, CDR3 DNA, CDR3 protein. A D gene is named only where the DNA matches it firmly. Expanded clones are given a class, and other clones once, few, many or no size at all.

NA,TRBD1,TRBJ1-2,TRBV5-3,TGTGCCAGAAGCTTGGATTCTTGGGGACAGGGCGCCTATGGCTACACCTTC,CARSLDSWGQGAYGYTF
NA,NA,TRBJ1-3,TRBV18,TGTGCCAGCTCACCTTTCCAGCTGGAGTCTGGAAACACCATATATTTT,CASSPFQLESGNTIYF
NA,NA,TRBJ1-5,TRBV6-5,TGTGCCACCTGTCGGGGGGACAATCAGCCCCAGCATTTT,CATCRGDNQPQHF
few,NA,TRBJ1-1,TRBV11-2,TGTGCCAGCAGCTTTTCCGGGAAAAAGGACACTGAAGCTTTCTTT,CASSFSGKKDTEAFF
NA,TRBD1,TRBJ1-2,TRBV28,TGTGCCAGCAGGGCCGGGACAGGGTTCGGCTACACCTTC,CASRAGTGFGYTF
NA,NA,TRBJ1-5,TRBV29-1,TGCAGCGTGGGGGGGGATCAGCCCCAGCATTTT,CSVGGDQPQHF
NA,NA,TRBJ2-3,TRBV18,TGTGCCAGCTCCCTCAGGATGTACGGGACAGATACGCAGTATTTT,CASSLRMYGTDTQYF
NA,NA,TRBJ2-3,TRBV9,TGTGCCAGCAGCGCCGAAACCTCGAATAAGCAGTATTTT,CASSAETSNKQYF
NA,TRBD2,TRBJ2-7,TRBV6-5,TGTGCCAGCAGCCGGGGGGGCCCAGTTTCCTACGAGCAGTACTTC,CASSRGGPVSYEQYF
NA,NA,TRBJ2-3,TRBV3-1/TRBV3-2,TGTGCCAGCAGCCAAAACACCGACTCATGGGCTACGCAGTATTTT,CASSQNTDSWATQYF
NA,TRBD1,TRBJ1-4,TRBV5-1,TGCGCCAGCAGCACAGGAATTCACCGGGACAGGGGAGATGAAAAACTGTTTTTT,CASSTGIHRDRGDEKLFF
NA,NA,TRBJ1-2,TRBV18,TGTGCCAGCTCACCACGGGAAGGGTTGGACTACACCTTC,CASSPREGLDYTF
NA,NA,TRBJ2-5,TRBV29-1,TGCAGTCCAATGAGGGGAAAGACCCAGTACTTC,CSPMRGKTQYF
NA,NA,TRBJ1-6,TRBV23-1,TGCGCCAGCTCGGTGCGGGGTGATAATTCACCCCTCCACTTT,CASSVRGDNSPLHF
NA,NA,TRBJ2-5,TRBV5-1,TGCGCCAGCAGCTTGGGAGGGGGTACGGACTGGCGGGCAGAGACCCAGTACTTC,CASSLGGGTDWRAETQYF
NA,NA,TRBJ2-2,TRBV12-3/TRBV12-4,TGTGCCAGCAGTTTAGGGTACACCGGGGAGCTGTTTTTT,CASSLGYTGELFF
NA,NA,TRBJ2-7,TRBV11-2,TGTGCCAGCAGCTTAGATCGCCCAGGGTTGTCCTACGAGCAGTACTTC,CASSLDRPGLSYEQYF
NA,NA,TRBJ2-7,TRBV11-3,TGTGCCAGCAGCTTGGGGGGCCCGAGTTCCTACGAGCAGTACTTC,CASSLGGPSSYEQYF
NA,NA,TRBJ1-1,TRBV19,TGTGCCAGTAGTCTCGGTGGAGGTAGCTACACTGAAGCTTTCTTT,CASSLGGGSYTEAFF
NA,NA,TRBJ1-4,TRBV18,TGTGCCAGCTCACCTAAGGGGCCAGGGGAAATCGAAAAACTGTTTTTT,CASSPKGPGEIEKLFF
NA,NA,TRBJ2-2,TRBV5-1,TGCGCCAGCAGCTTGGACGAATTGAACACCGGGGAGCTGTTTTTT,CASSLDELNTGELFF
NA,NA,TRBJ2-7,TRBV4-2,TGTGCCAGCAGCCAAGAGGGGGGAATAGAGCAGTACTTC,CASSQEGGIEQYF
NA,TRBD1,TRBJ1-1,TRBV10-3,TGTGCCATCGCCGGGGGACAGGGGGCGACTGAAGCTTTCTTT,CAIAGGQGATEAFF
NA,NA,TRBJ1-1,TRBV6-5,TGTGCCAGCTTGCCCAGGGACAACACTGAAGCTTTCTTT,CASLPRDNTEAFF
NA,TRBD2,TRBJ2-3,TRBV7-2,TGTGCCAGCAGCTTGAAGCGGGGGCCGAGGGATACGCAGTATTTT,CASSLKRGPRDTQYF
NA,NA,TRBJ1-1,TRBV6-6,TGTGCCAGCAGTCACGGAGGGGTCACTGAAGCTTTCTTT,CASSHGGVTEAFF
NA,TRBD1,TRBJ1-1,TRBV11-2,TGTGCCAGCAGCCGTCCCGGGACAGGGATGAACACTGAAGCTTTCTTT,CASSRPGTGMNTEAFF
once,NA,TRBJ2-7,TRBV7-2,TGTGCCAGCAGCTTATTTAAGCTGTCCTACGAGCAGTACTTC,CASSLFKLSYEQYF
NA,NA,TRBJ2-7,TRBV28,TGTGCCAGCAGTTTATCCAGCACGGGCTCCTACGAGCAGTACTTC,CASSLSSTGSYEQYF
once,NA,TRBJ1-1,TRBV7-9,TGTGCCAGCAGCCCAGACAGTAACACTGAAGCTTTCTTT,CASSPDSNTEAFF
once,NA,TRBJ2-3,TRBV27,TGTGCCAGTAGTAACCGGGACTCCCGCGCAGATACGCAGTATTTT,CASSNRDSRADTQYF
NA,NA,TRBJ1-5,TRBV9,TGTGCCAGCAGCCCAGTCGGGGACAATAATCAGCCCCAGCATTTT,CASSPVGDNNQPQHF
NA,NA,TRBJ2-5,TRBV4-1,TGCGCCAGCAGCCAAGAATCGGGTTCACAGACCCAGTACTTC,CASSQESGSQTQYF
NA,TRBD1,TRBJ1-1,TRBV6-5,TGTGCCACTAGGACAGGGATCTACACTGAAGCTTTCTTT,CATRTGIYTEAFF
NA,NA,TRBJ2-4,TRBV19,TGTGCCAGTAGTATACAGGCGGGGTCGGGGGAAAACATTCAGTACTTC,CASSIQAGSGENIQYF
once,NA,TRBJ1-2,TRBV6-5,TGTGCCAGCAGGGCGCCGATAGTAGGCTACACCTTC,CASRAPIVGYTF